The rows below give T cell receptor beta chains drawn from one sample of a study of blood T cell repertoires in COVID-19. The repertoire was sequenced with immunoSEQ multiplex PCR; TCRdb's copy has only in-frame clones and lacks some. In the table there are about 330,000 clones, approximately 84% of which are singletons. Sequencing was done on a sample of PBMCs or T cells enriched from blood (not recorded which). These receptors were collected from a woman in her thirties who had recovered from COVID-19. CDR3s include the opening cysteine and the closing phenylalanine or tryptophan. D genes are given only for firm matches. Rows may omit the clone size; those that give it use once, few, many or a size class.

j_call	v_call	d_call	clone_size	cdr3_aa	cdr3_nt
TRBJ2-1	TRBV27	TRBD1	once	CASRPRGPSSYNEQFF	TGTGCCAGCAGGCCGAGGGGGCCCAGCTCCTACAATGAGCAGTTCTTC
TRBJ1-4	TRBV3-1/TRBV3-2	.	.	CASSRGATNEKLFF	TGTGCCAGCAGCCGAGGAGCAACTAATGAAAAACTGTTTTTT
TRBJ2-5	TRBV6-1	TRBD2	.	CASSESAGGEYQETQYF	TGTGCCAGCAGTGAGTCAGCGGGGGGGGAGTACCAAGAGACCCAGTACTTC
TRBJ2-3	TRBV18	TRBD1	.	CASSPVDRGRDTQYF	TGTGCCAGCTCACCGGTCGACAGGGGTCGAGATACGCAGTATTTT
TRBJ2-3	TRBV7-6	TRBD2	.	CASSYRTSGVFTDTQYF	TGTGCCAGCAGCTACCGGACTAGCGGGGTGTTCACAGATACGCAGTATTTT
TRBJ1-2	TRBV18	TRBD1	.	CASSPGQGAANYGYTF	TGTGCCAGCTCCCCTGGACAGGGAGCAGCTAACTATGGCTACACCTTC
TRBJ1-6	TRBV29-1	TRBD1	.	CSASEGQNNSPLHF	TGCAGCGCCTCGGAGGGACAGAATAATTCACCCCTCCACTTT
TRBJ1-2	TRBV21-1	.	.	CASISPGRTNYGYTF	TGTGCCAGCATCTCCCCGGGGAGGACTAACTATGGCTACACCTTC
TRBJ1-3	TRBV28	.	.	CASSPAGTSGNTIYF	TGTGCCAGCAGCCCCGCGGGTACATCTGGAAACACCATATATTTT
TRBJ1-3	TRBV30	TRBD1	few	CAHAGTASGNTIYF	TGTGCCCACGCCGGGACAGCCTCTGGAAACACCATATATTTT
TRBJ1-4	TRBV6-5	.	.	CASSPGTFEGKLFF	TGTGCCAGCAGTCCCGGGACATTTGAGGGAAAACTGTTTTTT
TRBJ1-2	TRBV7-2	TRBD1	.	CASSFGQAVGYTF	TGTGCCAGCAGCTTCGGACAGGCGGTTGGCTACACCTTC
TRBJ2-7	TRBV19	TRBD2	.	CASSTGGYEQYF	TGTGCCAGTAGTACGGGGGGTTACGAGCAGTACTTC
TRBJ1-5	TRBV11-2	.	.	CASSPGGRGAGQPQHF	TGTGCCAGCAGCCCAGGCGGACGGGGGGCTGGGCAGCCCCAGCATTTT
TRBJ1-2	TRBV27	TRBD1	.	CASRPRTGRVYGYTF	TGTGCCAGCAGACCGAGGACAGGCCGGGTCTATGGCTACACCTTC
TRBJ1-1	TRBV7-8	TRBD1	.	CASSLGTGGVNTEAFF	TGTGCCAGCAGCTTAGGGACAGGAGGTGTGAACACTGAAGCTTTCTTT
TRBJ2-5	TRBV7-9	TRBD1	.	CASSLWTGDETQYF	TGTGCCAGCAGCTTATGGACAGGGGATGAGACCCAGTACTTC
TRBJ2-7	TRBV5-1	TRBD1	.	CASSWGQGYEQYF	TGCGCCAGCAGCTGGGGACAGGGCTACGAGCAGTACTTC
TRBJ2-7	TRBV19	.	.	CASSPSGGNSYEQYF	TGTGCCAGTAGTCCCTCTGGGGGGAATTCCTACGAGCAGTACTTC
TRBJ2-7	TRBV5-8	TRBD1	.	CASSARTGGFYEQYF	TGTGCCAGCAGCGCGCGTACAGGGGGTTTTTACGAGCAGTACTTC
TRBJ1-1	TRBV14	TRBD1	few	CASSPWDSWETEAFF	TGTGCCAGCAGCCCATGGGACAGCTGGGAGACTGAAGCTTTCTTT
TRBJ1-2	TRBV3-1/TRBV3-2	TRBD1	few	CASSQKLGQGEGYTF	TGTGCCAGCAGCCAAAAGCTGGGACAGGGTGAGGGCTACACCTTC
TRBJ1-2	TRBV9	TRBD1	.	CASSAGQGARGYTF	TGTGCCAGCAGCGCGGGACAGGGGGCGCGAGGCTACACCTTC
TRBJ1-6	TRBV15	.	.	CATSRDRNKRGSPLHF	TGTGCCACCAGCAGAGATCGGAACAAAAGGGGATCACCCCTCCACTTT
TRBJ1-1	TRBV7-2	TRBD1	.	CASSLIRGRGTEAFF	TGTGCCAGCAGCTTAATCAGGGGGCGGGGCACTGAAGCTTTCTTT
TRBJ2-5	TRBV5-1	TRBD2	.	CASSLGGTRETQYF	TGCGCCAGCAGCTTGGGGGGGACTAGAGAGACCCAGTACTTC